Each of the 28 T cell receptor beta chains below was sequenced from the same sample in a study of blood T cell repertoires in COVID-19. Clones were read by immunoSEQ multiplex PCR, and TCRdb kept only the in-frame ones, dropping some. The table has 330,000 or so clones, roughly nine tenths seen once; the top ten hold just under 3%. Source material: PBMCs or T cells enriched from blood (not recorded which). The receptors were sampled from a woman aged 30 to 39 who had recovered from COVID-19.

In DNA, the CDR3 is TGTGCCAGCTCGCGGGAACGGACTACCTACGAGCAGTACTTC. Residues: CASSRERTTYEQYF. The genes are TRBV18 and TRBJ2-7; TRBD2 might be the D (6 bases). This CDR3 contains 14 residues. The germline V and J ends were trimmed by 6 bases and 2 bases, with 14 bases remaining between them. From germline, CDR1 is KGHSH and CDR2 LQKENI. Using reference TRBV18 and TRBJ2-7 for the parts outside the CDR3, the full variable domain is NAGVMQNPRHLVRRRGQEARLRCSPMKGHSHVYWYRQLPEEGLKFMVYLQKENIIDESGMPKERFSAEFPKEGPSILRIQQVVRGDSAAYFCASSRERTTYEQYFGPGTRLTVT.

This clone was detected once. The J gene is TRBJ1-2, the V gene TRBV5-1, with 9 bases aligning to TRBD1. Losses at the gene ends were 7 bases for V and 8 bases for J; bases not matched to a gene: 15. Germline V lookup: CDR1 SGHRS, CDR2 YFSETQ. The length of the CDR3 is 15 residues. The CDR3 region has the DNA TGCGCCAGCTCCGAGGGGACGGGACAGGGAAGAGGCTACACCTTC. Its protein product is CASSEGTGQGRGYTF.

The chain recombines TRBV13 with TRBJ1-5, with no clear D. CDR1 and CDR2 (germline): PRHDT, FYEKMQ (reference sequence). The V and J ends lost 5 bases and 0 bases respectively, with 5 bases between them. This CDR3 contains 13 residues. The chain's CDR3 is CASSTVSNQPQHF. CDR3 bases: TGTGCCAGCAGCACAGTTAGCAATCAGCCCCAGCATTTT.

The chain recombines TRBV28 with TRBJ1-5; D possibly corresponds to TRBD1 (5 bases). Looked up from germline, CDR1 is MDHEN and CDR2 is SYDVKM. CDR3 length: 12 amino acids. Trimming stripped 8 bases from V and 7 bases from J, with 12 bases between. CDR3: CASVRGSQPQHF. The CDR3 DNA reads as TGTGCCAGCGTCCGGGGGTCCCAGCCCCAGCATTTT.

The chain carries TRBV19 and TRBJ2-1; D perhaps matches TRBD2 (5 bases). V lost 5 bases and J lost 2, with 13 bases in between. Germline values: CDR1 LNHDA, CDR2 SQIVND (reference sequence). This CDR3 is 15 amino acids long. CDR3 loop: CASSFPGSPYNEQFF. In DNA form, the CDR3 reads TGTGCCAGTAGTTTCCCGGGGAGTCCCTACAATGAGCAGTTCTTC.

The chain links TRBV19 to TRBJ2-5, with 9 bases that match TRBD2. Germline CDR1 LNHDA, CDR2 SQIVND (reference sequence). The CDR3 covers 14 residues. The V and J ends lost 6 bases and 2 bases, in that order; junction bases with no gene match: 4. CDR3 protein: CASSISGSQETQYF. In DNA form, the CDR3 reads TGTGCCAGTAGCATTAGCGGGAGTCAAGAGACCCAGTACTTC.

CDR3 nucleotide sequence: TGTGCCAGTAGGCTAGCGGGAGTTCCCACCGGGGAGCTGTTTTTT. Protein product: CASRLAGVPTGELFF. J is TRBJ2-2 and V is TRBV19; the match to TRBD2 covers 10 bases. This CDR3 region has 15 residues. V trimming: 6 bases; J trimming: 4 bases; junction bases outside the gene matches: 5. Germline V gives CDR1 LNHDA, CDR2 SQIVND (reference sequence).

V is TRBV10-3 and J is TRBJ1-2, with a weak D call TRBD1 (6 bases). The CDR3 consists of 13 residues. V lost 6 bases and J lost 5, with 13 bases in between. Germline assignment: CDR1 ENHRY and CDR2 SYGVKD. CDR3: CAISESGTYGYTF. The DNA for the CDR3 is TGTGCCATCAGCGAATCCGGGACATATGGCTACACCTTC.

The rearrangement uses TRBV27 and TRBJ2-7; 9 bases line up with TRBD2. The CDR3 is made up of 14 amino acids. Germline CDR1 is MNHEY and CDR2 is SMNVEV (reference sequence). V shed 7 bases and J 1 base; nucleotides not matched to a gene: 5. This chain's CDR3 is CASTEAGGSYEQYF. The CDR3 region has the DNA TGTGCCAGCACCGAAGCGGGAGGATCCTACGAGCAGTACTTC.

J is TRBJ2-5 and V is TRBV5-1; 9 nucleotides line up with TRBD2. V was clipped by 4 bases and J by 2 bases; unmatched bases: 3. CDR3 length equals 14 residues. Germline V gene lookup returns CDR1 SGHRS and CDR2 YFSETQ. CDR3 DNA sequence: TGCGCCAGCAGCCAAACTAGCGGGCAAGAGACCCAGTACTTC. Amino acids: CASSQTSGQETQYF.

This clone has a single count. This rearrangement joins TRBV27 to TRBJ2-1; a weak D match, TRBD1 (6 bases). The V gene's germline CDR1 is MNHEY and CDR2 SMNVEV (reference sequence). The CDR3 consists of 12 residues. Trimming removed 7 bases from V and 6 bases from J, with 10 bases in between. The CDR3 sequence is CASTTGFNEQFF. The DNA of the CDR3 is TGTGCCAGCACTACAGGGTTCAATGAGCAGTTCTTC.

V is TRBV9 and J is TRBJ2-2; 11 nucleotides match TRBD1. This CDR3 has 16 amino acids. The ends lost 0 bases at V and 4 bases at J; junction bases unmatched: 2. The germline V gene has CDR1 SGDLS and CDR2 YYNGEE. The CDR3 DNA reads as TGTGCCAGCAGCGTAGTCGGGACAGGGGGCACCGGGGAGCTGTTTTTT. Amino acids: CASSVVGTGGTGELFF.

This clone was recorded once. This chain links TRBV21-1 with TRBJ2-5; the D call in the table, TRBD2, was not verified against the DNA. TRBV21-1 is a recognized pseudogene. The CDR3 covers 13 residues. This CDR3 is CASRRGEGETQYF. DNA of the CDR3: TGTGCCAGCAGGAGGGGGGAGGGGGAGACCCAGTACTTC.

This chain joins TRBV2 and TRBJ2-5; TRBD2 might be the D (6 bases). CDR1 is SNHLY, CDR2 FYNNEI, per germline. The CDR3 runs 14 residues. Trimming took 1 base from V and 3 from J, leaving 9 bases between them. CDR3 nucleotide sequence: TGTGCCAGCAGTGAAGGGGACTTTAAAGAGACCCAGTACTTC. Protein sequence: CASSEGDFKETQYF.

This chain uses TRBV27 with TRBJ2-7, with D possibly TRBD1 on 5 matching bases. Per germline, CDR1 MNHEY and CDR2 SMNVEV (reference sequence). The CDR3 totals 14 residues. V was shortened by 1 base and J by 3 bases, with 10 bases between the two germline ends. Here the CDR3 reads CASSLLARDYEQYF. The CDR3 region has the DNA TGTGCCAGCAGTTTATTGGCCAGGGACTACGAGCAGTACTTC.

The CDR3 sequence is CSVEKPGTNYGYTF. The DNA of the CDR3 is TGCAGCGTTGAGAAACCTGGCACTAACTATGGCTACACCTTC. This chain connects TRBV29-1 to TRBJ1-2, with no clear D. The V end was cut by 3 bases, the J end by 0 bases, with 11 bases between. Germline-derived CDR1 and CDR2 are SQVTM and ANQGSEA. This CDR3 spans 14 amino acids.

The rearrangement links TRBV5-6 to TRBJ1-3; D is possibly TRBD1 (5 bases). V lost 4 bases and J lost 0, with 20 bases in between. Germline V CDR1 and CDR2: SGHDT, YYEEEE. CDR3 size: 18 residues. CDR3 sequence reads: CASSIGPPLGRSGNTIYF. DNA of the CDR3: TGTGCCAGCAGCATAGGGCCCCCCCTGGGGCGCTCTGGAAACACCATATATTTT.

This clone was recorded once. This chain joins TRBV13 and TRBJ2-7; 10 bases match TRBD1. This CDR3 has 16 amino acids. Unmatched junction bases numbered 5, after V lost 2 bases and J lost 1 base. Per germline, CDR1 PRHDT and CDR2 FYEKMQ (reference sequence). The DNA for the CDR3 is TGTGCCAGCAGCTTATCTGGGACAGGGGCTTCCTACGAGCAGTACTTC. This translates into CASSLSGTGASYEQYF.

Comments on this clone: The identical CDR3 is also encoded by other nucleotide sequences in the sample. V is TRBV6-5 and J is TRBJ2-2; unclear D gene. The CDR3 extends over 12 amino acids. Trimming shortened V by 5 bases and J by 3 bases, and 4 bases separated the two germline ends. Per germline, CDR1 MNHEY and CDR2 SVGAGI. In nucleotides, the CDR3 is TGTGCCAGCAGTCCAGACACCGGGGAGCTGTTTTTT. Its translation is CASSPDTGELFF.

Only one count was recorded for this clone. The chain carries TRBV10-3 and TRBJ2-7, with TRBD1 identical over 10 bases. This CDR3 spans 16 amino acids. Germline V CDR1 and CDR2: ENHRY, SYGVKD. V shed 2 bases and J 4 bases; nucleotides not matched to a gene: 8. The chain's CDR3 is CAISEAPRDRGYEQYF. The CDR3 DNA reads as TGTGCCATCAGTGAGGCACCCCGGGACAGGGGATACGAGCAGTACTTC.

V and J are TRBV3-1 (or the pseudogene TRBV3-2) and TRBJ2-7, with 9 bases identical to TRBD1. Germline V gene data show CDR1 as LGHDT and CDR2 as YNNKEL (reference sequence). There are 15 residues in the CDR3. J lost 4 bases, V lost 4 bases, and 8 bases had no gene match. The CDR3 bases are TGTGCCAGCAGCCCCTGGGACAGGGCCGGGTACGAGCAGTACTTC. The encoded protein is CASSPWDRAGYEQYF.

The J gene is TRBJ2-3, the V gene TRBV27; the D is unclear. V shed 8 bases and J shed 0 bases, with 12 bases lying between them. This CDR3 has 14 residues. Germline V gene lookup returns CDR1 MNHEY and CDR2 SMNVEV (reference sequence). CDR3 coding DNA: TGTGCCAGCGGGCTACAAGTAAGCACAGATACGCAGTATTTT. This encodes CASGLQVSTDTQYF.

J is TRBJ1-1 and V is TRBV28; 7 nucleotides match TRBD1. J was trimmed by 5 bases and V by 7 bases; bases with no gene match: 4. The CDR3 spans 12 residues. Germline V gene lookup returns CDR1 MDHEN and CDR2 SYDVKM. CDR3 in amino acids: CASIVQGTEAFF. The CDR3 nucleotides are TGTGCCAGCATCGTACAGGGGACTGAAGCTTTCTTT.

The chain combines TRBV19 with TRBJ1-5; D perhaps matches TRBD1 (5 bases). The germline CDR1 and CDR2 sequences are LNHDA and SQIVND (reference sequence). V was clipped by 2 bases and J by 14 bases, with 13 bases between them. The CDR3 totals 12 residues. CDR3 protein: CASSISGREEHF. CDR3 sequence (DNA): TGTGCCAGTAGTATATCTGGCAGGGAAGAGCATTTT.

This clone came up once. This chain connects TRBV7-9 to TRBJ1-2, with TRBD1 matching 10 bases. This CDR3 has 16 residues. The germline V gene has CDR1 SEHNR and CDR2 FQNEAQ (reference sequence). The V gene end was trimmed by 3 bases and the J gene end by 4 bases; junction bases not matched to a gene: 8. The CDR3 sequence: CASSFSGTGDTYGYTF. As DNA, the CDR3 is TGTGCCAGCAGCTTTTCCGGGACAGGGGATACCTATGGCTACACCTTC.

V is TRBV6-5 and J is TRBJ2-1; D possibly corresponds to TRBD1 (5 bases). Germline V lookup: CDR1 MNHEY, CDR2 SVGAGI. V was shortened by 6 bases and J by 1 base, with 13 bases between the two germline ends. The CDR3 has 15 amino acids. DNA for the CDR3: TGTGCCAGCAGGTATTTGACAGAGTCCTACAATGAGCAGTTCTTC. Its protein is CASRYLTESYNEQFF.

Written as DNA, the CDR3 is TGCGCCAGCAGCCCCCGGACCGGGTCTGCGGGCGTTGTGGGTGAGCAGTTCTTC. It specifies CASSPRTGSAGVVGEQFF. The chain is built from TRBV5-1 and TRBJ2-1; tentatively, D is TRBD2 (5 bases). The CDR3 is made up of 18 amino acids. CDR1 SGHRS and CDR2 YFSETQ come from the germline V gene. V was trimmed by 4 bases and J by 9 bases, leaving 29 bases between them.

The chain joins TRBV5-1 to TRBJ1-4; TRBD1 might be the D (5 bases). CDR1 SGHRS and CDR2 YFSETQ come from the germline V gene. Trimming pared 4 bases from V and 0 bases from J, leaving 13 bases between. This CDR3 spans 16 amino acids. The CDR3 bases are TGCGCCAGCAGCGAGGGACTACTGTCAACTAATGAAAAACTGTTTTTT. It is translated as CASSEGLLSTNEKLFF.